This record looks at one T cell receptor beta chain sequence and its context. Its target antigen remains unknown. Sequencing ends 3 residues short of the CDR3 end; the germline J gene provides the rest. Predominantly Caucasian heritage was noted among both the CVID patients and the healthy controls. Heparinized peripheral whole blood samples of roughly 5 to 8.5 ml were obtained from each donor. Genomic DNA from adults with common variable immune deficiency (CVID) and from healthy adult controls was used for sequencing of TCRbeta CDR3 repertoires. There were roughly 22 healthy adult volunteers in the control group (roughly 12 female and 10 male), ranging in age from 23 to 66 years, with a mean age of around 34. Diluted blood was density-centrifuged over Hypaque 1077 or Ficoll-Paque to isolate peripheral blood mononuclear cells. Genomic DNA was obtained from unsorted mononuclear cells through either Qiagen column purification or a centrifugation-based method.

The data were obtained in a study of T cell clonality in common variable immunodeficiency (dated by TCRdb to 2013 to 2016). Summary of the overall study and its limitations: Even though DNA input was equal, the average per sample came to some 90,000 unique sequences for controls compared with 25,000 to 40,000 for CVID samples. Patient heterogeneity within the CVID cohort put limits on correlating repertoire features with clinical complications. CVID TCRbeta sequences reportedly showed fewer deletions and N-nucleotide insertions and lacked highly modified clones with 13 or more V deletions. TCRbeta clonality was higher in CVID subjects than in healthy controls (t-test p = 0.018), and the increase was most characteristic of about a third of subjects. Healthy controls shared more TCRbeta clones with each other than CVID subjects shared among themselves (p < 0.0001). The authors noted that sequencing repertoires of T cell subpopulations would be needed to clarify what caused the increased clonality in CVID.

The CDR3 covers 14 residues, taking in both the cysteine and the phenylalanine. The 33 bases shown cover part of the CDR3, and their frame starts at base 1. The junction carries 10 bases between V and J, which are trimmed by 3 bases and 4 bases respectively. The germline V gene encodes CDR1 KGHSH and CDR2 LQKENI. For sequencing, equivalent amounts of genomic DNA were input from CVID and control samples. For every sample, a 60 bp segment covering the rearranged TCRbeta CDR3 region was amplified and then sequenced. The immunoSEQ assay, a bias-corrected multiplex PCR with high-throughput sequencing, was employed for TCRbeta amplification. On the study's bioinformatics: Each unique nucleotide sequence was treated as a clone and annotated with V, D and J genes, copy number and frequency. Sequences were labeled productive if in frame, and non-productive if out of frame or containing stop codons. As previously described, Shannon's entropy was used to calculate clonality. The predicted amino acid sequences of productive clones were used to derive the mean CDR3 Kyte-Doolittle hydropathy. Hierarchical clustering of scaled V gene usage was performed with the R hclust function using Manhattan distance and complete linkage. To assess clone sharing by CDR3 amino acid sequence, 12 repertoires per group were resampled over 100 rounds. The repertoires were searched for approximately 70 published EBV-specific and fewer than 250 published CMV-specific TCRbeta sequences. A couple of CVID samples that yielded fewer than 10,000 sequences were excluded from the analysis, so approximately 40 CVID repertoires were retained. TCRdb limited this immuneACCESS table to in-frame rearrangements with V and J called. A share of clones is missing; checked studies link under half to unresolved V genes, and the rest is unexplained. The D gene and trimming were derived from the DNA, and the V and J assignments and clone size from that table. The table notes 39,000 or so clones here, none of them singletons. 2.5% to 3% of the sample is held by the ten biggest clonotypes.

The material sequenced was peripheral blood mononuclear cells. The rearrangement joined TRBV18 to TRBJ1-3; no D gene call is confident. This clonotype was obtained from a person aged 18 to 70 in good health. The CDR3 region reads CASSPRGEGNTIYF. The DNA read from the CDR3 is TGTGCCAGCTCACCCCGGGGTGAAGGAAACACC.